Listed here are 17 T cell receptor beta chains from one sample, sequenced in a study of fetal regulatory T cell absence and autoimmunity. Assay: immunoSEQ multiplex PCR; the TCRdb copy retains only in-frame clones and omits some. The sample yields about 95,000 clones, about two thirds seen once. Material for sequencing was pancreas tissue. All receptors come from a male donor with IPEX syndrome.

The chain uses TRBV21-1 and TRBJ2-7. TRBV21-1 is designated a pseudogene. This CDR3 is built from 17 residues. The CDR3 DNA reads as TGTGCCAGCAGCAAAGTAACATGCACGGGACGCATCTACGAGCAGTACTTC. Residues: CASSKVTCTGRIYEQYF.

This clone was recorded once. This chain joins TRBV10-1 and TRBJ1-1; 9 bases align to TRBD1. The germline CDR1 and CDR2 sequences are WNHNN and SYGVQD (reference sequence). The CDR3 loop spans 13 amino acids. The J segment lost 2 bases and the V segment lost 7 bases, leaving 2 bases of the junction unmatched. The CDR3 loop reads CASKTGGNTEAFF. CDR3 bases: TGCGCCAGCAAGACAGGGGGTAACACTGAAGCTTTCTTT.

This clone has a handful of counts. The gene calls are TRBV23-1 and TRBJ1-5; possibly TRBD1 for D (5 bases). TRBV23-1 is an ORF, with its function uncertain. V was clipped by 0 bases and J by 15 bases, with 9 bases between them. CDR3 length: 11 amino acids. The CDR3 spells CASSQSWGSHF. CDR3 nucleotide sequence: TGCGCCAGCAGTCAATCCTGGGGGTCGCATTTT.

V and J are TRBV6-5 and TRBJ2-2; weak D call: TRBD2 (6 bases). V was pared by 5 bases and J by 7 bases, with 17 bases between. The CDR3 contains 15 residues. Germline V lookup: CDR1 MNHEY, CDR2 SVGAGI. CDR3 amino acids: CASSPALGGIGELFF. The CDR3 DNA sequence: TGTGCCAGCAGTCCTGCTCTGGGGGGTATCGGGGAGCTGTTTTTT.

This rearrangement joins TRBV7-9 to TRBJ1-6; tentatively, D is TRBD1 (5 bases). Deletions cut 5 bases from V and 10 bases from J, with 18 bases between. The CDR3 sequence is 15 residues long. Germline V CDR1 and CDR2: SEHNR, FQNEAQ (reference sequence). CDR3 coding DNA: TGTGCCAGCAGCCCCGTAAGCAGGGCGCTCTCACCCCTCCACTTT. It translates to CASSPVSRALSPLHF.

The chain combines TRBV11-2 with TRBJ2-3, with 8 bases identical to TRBD2. This CDR3 is 18 amino acids long. Germline loops: CDR1 SGHAT, CDR2 FQNNGV. The ends lost 5 bases at V and 7 bases at J; junction bases unmatched: 20. The CDR3 reads CASSPPASGHPLRYTQYF. DNA of the CDR3: TGTGCCAGCAGCCCTCCGGCTAGCGGGCACCCTCTGCGATATACGCAGTATTTT.

The rearrangement uses TRBV6-5 and TRBJ2-1, with 7 bases that match TRBD2. Unmatched junction bases numbered 9, after V lost 2 bases and J lost 8 bases. Germline-derived CDR1 and CDR2 are MNHEY and SVGAGI. The CDR3 length is 15 residues. DNA for the CDR3: TGTGCCAGCAGTTACCTAAGCGGGGCAACGGATGAGCAGTTCTTC. Translation gives CASSYLSGATDEQFF.

On this clone itself: In the same sample, other DNA sequences code for this CDR3. The chain employs TRBV20-1 and TRBJ1-2; the D is unclear. Trimming removed 4 bases at V and 3 bases at J, with 0 bases between. Germline values: CDR1 DFQATT, CDR2 SNEGSKA (reference sequence). The CDR3 totals 9 residues. The CDR3 nucleotides read TGCAGTGCTAACTATGGCTACACCTTC. This codes for CSANYGYTF.

The CDR3 protein is CASSIGTGTDTQYF. CDR3 DNA: TGTGCCAGTAGTATAGGGACAGGCACAGATACGCAGTATTTT. The chain uses TRBV19 and TRBJ2-3; perhaps TRBD1 as D (6 bases). CDR3 length: 14 amino acids. V dropped 1 base and J dropped 1 base, with 6 bases sitting between them. Germline loops: CDR1 LNHDA, CDR2 SQIVND (reference sequence).

This rearrangement joins TRBV11-3 to TRBJ1-4; the D is unclear. Germline V gene lookup returns CDR1 SGHNT and CDR2 YENEEA. The CDR3 length is 16 residues. Trimming stripped 3 bases from V and 2 bases from J, with 13 bases between. CDR3 residues: CASSLGSTGTNEKLFF. As DNA, the CDR3 is TGTGCCAGCAGCTTGGGTTCCACTGGGACTAATGAAAAACTGTTTTTT.

This chain joins TRBV2 and TRBJ2-2; no definite D call. The CDR3 is 15 amino acids. The V gene's germline CDR1 is SNHLY and CDR2 FYNNEI. The ends were cut back, 3 bases at V and 1 base at J, with 9 bases in the middle. The CDR3 is CASSDFLGNTGELFF. The DNA for the CDR3 is TGTGCCAGCAGTGATTTCTTGGGGAACACCGGGGAGCTGTTTTTT.

This chain joins TRBV9 and TRBJ2-1; no firm D call. V lost 0 bases, J lost 0 bases, and 13 bases lay in between. The length of the CDR3 is 17 residues. Germline V gene lookup returns CDR1 SGDLS and CDR2 YYNGEE. CDR3 in amino acids: CASSVASRPRSYNEQFF. In nucleotides, the CDR3 is TGTGCCAGCAGCGTAGCTAGTCGCCCCCGCTCCTACAATGAGCAGTTCTTC.

This chain connects TRBV10-1 to TRBJ2-7, with a weak D call TRBD2 (5 bases). CDR1 is WNHNN and CDR2 is SYGVQD in the germline V gene (reference sequence). Trimming pared 0 bases from V and 1 base from J, leaving 13 bases between. The CDR3 totals 16 residues. The CDR3 bases are TGCGCCAGCAGTGAGTCGGGTCTAGCCGATTCCTACGAGCAGTACTTC. Its translation is CASSESGLADSYEQYF.

This chain uses TRBV7-2 with TRBJ1-5, with D hard to call. This CDR3 spans 14 amino acids. Trimming removed 2 bases at V and 0 bases at J, with 5 bases between. Looked up from germline, CDR1 is SGHTA and CDR2 is FQGNSA. The CDR3 DNA reads TGTGCCAGCAGCTTAACCGGTAGCAATCAGCCCCAGCATTTT. Translation: CASSLTGSNQPQHF.

The chain's CDR3 is CASRSGTDGYTF. CDR3 nucleotide sequence: TGTGCCAGTAGATCCGGGACAGATGGCTACACCTTC. V and J are TRBV19 and TRBJ1-2; 7 bases fit TRBD1. The V segment lost 6 bases and the J segment 6 bases; nucleotides outside the gene matches: 4. Per the germline V gene, CDR1 is LNHDA and CDR2 is SQIVND (reference sequence). This CDR3 has 12 amino acids.

The chain combines TRBV2 with TRBJ1-2; D is uncertain. V lost 5 bases and J lost 4, with 5 bases in between. Germline V gene sequence: CDR1 SNHLY, CDR2 FYNNEI. The CDR3 covers 11 residues. CDR3 coding DNA: TGTGCCAGCAGTAACCGCTATGGCTACACCTTC. Protein sequence: CASSNRYGYTF. Using reference TRBV2 and TRBJ1-2 for the parts outside the CDR3, the full variable domain is EPEVTQTPSHQVTQMGQEVILRCVPISNHLYFYWYRQILGQKVEFLVSFYNNEISEKSEIFDDQFSVERPDGSNFTLKIRSTKLEDSAMYFCASSNRYGYTFGSGTRLTVV.

The chain carries TRBV5-1 and TRBJ2-3; 9 bases fit TRBD1. V shed 4 bases, J shed 5 bases, and the junction held 8 bases outside the gene matches. Germline CDR1 SGHRS, CDR2 YFSETQ. The CDR3 spans 15 residues. The CDR3 is CASSSGTGIIDTQYF. For the CDR3, the DNA is TGCGCCAGCAGCAGCGGGACAGGGATCATAGATACGCAGTATTTT. Looking up the rest from reference TRBV5-1 and TRBJ2-3 gives the full variable domain: KAGVTQTPRYLIKTRGQQVTLSCSPISGHRSVSWYQQTPGQGLQFLFEYFSETQRNKGNFPGRFSGRQFSNSRSEMNVSTLELGDSALYLCASSSGTGIIDTQYFGPGTRLTVL.